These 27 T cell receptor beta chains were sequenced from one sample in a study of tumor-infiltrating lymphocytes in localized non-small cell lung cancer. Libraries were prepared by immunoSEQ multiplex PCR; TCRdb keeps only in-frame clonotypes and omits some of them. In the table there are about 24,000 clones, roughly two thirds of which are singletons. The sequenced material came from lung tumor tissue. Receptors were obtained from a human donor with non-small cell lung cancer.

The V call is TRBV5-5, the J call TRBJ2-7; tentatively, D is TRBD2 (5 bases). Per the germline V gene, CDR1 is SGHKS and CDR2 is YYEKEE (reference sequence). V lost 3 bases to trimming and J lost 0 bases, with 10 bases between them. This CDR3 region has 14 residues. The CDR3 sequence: CASSSGIVSYEQYF. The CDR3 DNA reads TGTGCCAGCAGCTCCGGGATTGTCTCCTACGAGCAGTACTTC.

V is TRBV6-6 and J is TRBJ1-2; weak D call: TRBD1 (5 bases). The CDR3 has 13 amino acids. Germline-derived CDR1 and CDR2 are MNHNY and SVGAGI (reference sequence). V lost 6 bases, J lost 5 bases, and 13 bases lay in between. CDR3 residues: CASSPGSDYGYTF. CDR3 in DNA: TGTGCCAGCAGCCCAGGGTCTGATTATGGCTACACCTTC.

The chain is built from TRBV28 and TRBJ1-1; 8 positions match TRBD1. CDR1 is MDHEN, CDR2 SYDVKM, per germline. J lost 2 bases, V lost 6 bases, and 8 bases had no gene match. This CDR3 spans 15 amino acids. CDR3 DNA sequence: TGTGCCAGCAGCCACGGCACAGGGGGTAACACTGAAGCTTTCTTT. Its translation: CASSHGTGGNTEAFF.

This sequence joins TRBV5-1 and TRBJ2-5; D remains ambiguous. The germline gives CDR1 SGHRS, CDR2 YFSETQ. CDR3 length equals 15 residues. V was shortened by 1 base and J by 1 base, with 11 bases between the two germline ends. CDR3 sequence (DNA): TGCGCCAGCAGCTTGTCCCCAGAGACCCAAGAGACCCAGTACTTC. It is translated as CASSLSPETQETQYF.

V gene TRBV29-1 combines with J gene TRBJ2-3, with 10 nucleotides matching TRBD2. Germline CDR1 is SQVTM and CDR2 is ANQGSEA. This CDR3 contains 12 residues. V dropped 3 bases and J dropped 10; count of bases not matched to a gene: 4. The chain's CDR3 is CSVEGLASPQYF. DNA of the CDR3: TGCAGCGTTGAGGGACTAGCGTCTCCGCAGTATTTT.

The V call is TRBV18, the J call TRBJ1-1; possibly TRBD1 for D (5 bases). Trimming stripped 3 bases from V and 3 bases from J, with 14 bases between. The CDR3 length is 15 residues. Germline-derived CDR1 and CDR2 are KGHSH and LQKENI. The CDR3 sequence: CASSPRRGTDTEAFF. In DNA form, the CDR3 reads TGTGCCAGCTCACCCCGGAGAGGGACGGACACTGAAGCTTTCTTT.

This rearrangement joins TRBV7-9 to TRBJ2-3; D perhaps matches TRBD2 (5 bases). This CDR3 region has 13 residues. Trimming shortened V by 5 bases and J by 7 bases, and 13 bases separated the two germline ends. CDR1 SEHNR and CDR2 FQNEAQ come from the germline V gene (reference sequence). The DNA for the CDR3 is TGTGCCAGCAGCCAAAGCGGAGACTATACGCAGTATTTT. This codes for CASSQSGDYTQYF.

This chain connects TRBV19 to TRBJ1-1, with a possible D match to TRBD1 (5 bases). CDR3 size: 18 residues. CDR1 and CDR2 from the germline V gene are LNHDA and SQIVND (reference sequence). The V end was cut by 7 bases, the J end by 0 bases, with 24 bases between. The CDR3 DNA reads TGTGCCAGTATTGGCAGGGTAAAGGGAGGGCACATGAACACTGAAGCTTTCTTT. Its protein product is CASIGRVKGGHMNTEAFF.

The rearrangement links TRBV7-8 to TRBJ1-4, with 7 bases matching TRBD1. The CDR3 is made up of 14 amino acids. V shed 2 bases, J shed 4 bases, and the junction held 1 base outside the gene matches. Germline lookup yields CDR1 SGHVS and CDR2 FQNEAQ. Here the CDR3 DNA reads TGTGCCAGCAGCTTACAGGGGGTTAATGAAAAACTGTTTTTT. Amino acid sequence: CASSLQGVNEKLFF.

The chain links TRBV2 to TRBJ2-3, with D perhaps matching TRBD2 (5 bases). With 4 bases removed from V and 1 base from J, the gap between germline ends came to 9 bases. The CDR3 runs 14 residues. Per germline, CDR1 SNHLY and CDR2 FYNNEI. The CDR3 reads CASSGGSGTDTQYF. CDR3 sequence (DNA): TGTGCCAGCAGTGGAGGTAGCGGCACAGATACGCAGTATTTT.

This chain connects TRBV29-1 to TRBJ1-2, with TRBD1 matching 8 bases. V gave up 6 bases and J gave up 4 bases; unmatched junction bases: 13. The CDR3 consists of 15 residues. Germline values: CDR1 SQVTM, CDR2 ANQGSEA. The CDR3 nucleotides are TGCAGCGTCCTACAGGGGGGCGCGGGACCCTATGGCTACACCTTC. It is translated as CSVLQGGAGPYGYTF. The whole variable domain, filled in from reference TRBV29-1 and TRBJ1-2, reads SAVISQKPSRDICQRGTSLTIQCQVDSQVTMMFWYRQQPGQSLTLIATANQGSEATYESGFVIDKFPISRPNLTFSTLTVSNMSPEDSSIYLCSVLQGGAGPYGYTFGSGTRLTVV.

CDR3 DNA: TGCAGCGTCGACCTCGGCAGGGGCTACAATGAGCAGTTCTTC. This codes for CSVDLGRGYNEQFF. J is TRBJ2-1 and V is TRBV29-1; the D gene is possibly TRBD1 (6 bases). Germline V lookup: CDR1 SQVTM, CDR2 ANQGSEA. The CDR3 spans 14 residues. V lost 6 bases to trimming and J lost 3 bases, with 15 bases between them.

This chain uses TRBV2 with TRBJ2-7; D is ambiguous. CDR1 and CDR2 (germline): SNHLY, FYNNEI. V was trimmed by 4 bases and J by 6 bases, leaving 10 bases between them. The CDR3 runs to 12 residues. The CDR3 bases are TGTGCCAGCAGTGTTGAAGCCATCGAGCAGTACTTC. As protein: CASSVEAIEQYF.

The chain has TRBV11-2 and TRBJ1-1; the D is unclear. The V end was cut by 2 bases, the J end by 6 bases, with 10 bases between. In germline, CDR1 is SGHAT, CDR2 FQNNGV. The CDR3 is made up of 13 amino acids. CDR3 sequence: CASSLWVSAEAFF. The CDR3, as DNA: TGTGCCAGCAGCTTATGGGTCTCGGCTGAAGCTTTCTTT.

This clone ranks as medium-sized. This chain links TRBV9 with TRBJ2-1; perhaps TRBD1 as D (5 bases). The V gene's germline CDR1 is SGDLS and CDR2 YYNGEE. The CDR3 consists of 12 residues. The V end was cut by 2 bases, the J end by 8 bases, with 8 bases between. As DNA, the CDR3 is TGTGCCAGCAGCGTTAGGGGCTATGAGCAGTTCTTC. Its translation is CASSVRGYEQFF.

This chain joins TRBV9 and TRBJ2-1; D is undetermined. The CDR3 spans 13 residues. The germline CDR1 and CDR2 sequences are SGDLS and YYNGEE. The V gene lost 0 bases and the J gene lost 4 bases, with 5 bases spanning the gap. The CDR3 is CASSVGMYNEQFF. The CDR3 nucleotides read TGTGCCAGCAGCGTAGGGATGTACAATGAGCAGTTCTTC.

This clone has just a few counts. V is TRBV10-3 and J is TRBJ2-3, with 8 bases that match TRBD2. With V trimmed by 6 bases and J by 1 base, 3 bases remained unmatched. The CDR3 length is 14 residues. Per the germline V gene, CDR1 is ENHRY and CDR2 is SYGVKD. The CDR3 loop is CAISKRERTDTQYF. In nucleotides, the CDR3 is TGTGCCATCAGCAAGCGGGAGCGCACAGATACGCAGTATTTT.

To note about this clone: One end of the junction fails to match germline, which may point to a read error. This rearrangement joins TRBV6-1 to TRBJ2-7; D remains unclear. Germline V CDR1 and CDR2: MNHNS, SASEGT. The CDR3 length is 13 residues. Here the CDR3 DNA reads TGTGCCAGCAGTGAGGACGGACGGGCCGAGCAGTGCTTC. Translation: CASSEDGRAEQCF.

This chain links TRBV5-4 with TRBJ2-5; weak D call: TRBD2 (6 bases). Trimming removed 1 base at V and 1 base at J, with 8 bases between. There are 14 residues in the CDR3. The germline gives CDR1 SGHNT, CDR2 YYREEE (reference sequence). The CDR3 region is CASSLRDFQETQYF. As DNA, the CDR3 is TGTGCCAGCAGCTTGAGGGACTTCCAAGAGACCCAGTACTTC. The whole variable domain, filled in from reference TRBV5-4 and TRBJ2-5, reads ETGVTQSPTHLIKTRGQQVTLRCSSQSGHNTVSWYQQALGQGPQFIFQYYREEENGRGNFPPRFSGLQFPNYSSELNVNALELDDSALYLCASSLRDFQETQYFGPGTRLLVL.

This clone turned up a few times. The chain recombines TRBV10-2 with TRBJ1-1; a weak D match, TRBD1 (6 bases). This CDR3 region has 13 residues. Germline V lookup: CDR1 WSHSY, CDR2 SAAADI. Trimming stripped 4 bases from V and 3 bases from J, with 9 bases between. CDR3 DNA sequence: TGCGCCAGCAGTGGCGACAGGCACACTGAAGCTTTCTTT. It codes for CASSGDRHTEAFF.

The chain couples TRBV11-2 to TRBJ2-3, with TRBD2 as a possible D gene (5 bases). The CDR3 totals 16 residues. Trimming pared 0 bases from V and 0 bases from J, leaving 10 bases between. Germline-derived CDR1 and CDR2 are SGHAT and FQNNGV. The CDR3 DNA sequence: TGTGCCAGCAGCTTAGAAGCGGACCCTAGCACAGATACGCAGTATTTT. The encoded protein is CASSLEADPSTDTQYF.

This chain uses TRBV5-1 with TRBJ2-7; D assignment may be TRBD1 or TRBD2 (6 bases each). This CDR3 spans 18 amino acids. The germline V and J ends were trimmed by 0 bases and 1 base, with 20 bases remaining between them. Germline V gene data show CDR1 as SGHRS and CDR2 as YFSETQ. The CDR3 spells CASSLAGRRGERSYEQYF. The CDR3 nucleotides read TGCGCCAGCAGCTTGGCCGGCAGGAGGGGGGAGAGGTCCTACGAGCAGTACTTC.

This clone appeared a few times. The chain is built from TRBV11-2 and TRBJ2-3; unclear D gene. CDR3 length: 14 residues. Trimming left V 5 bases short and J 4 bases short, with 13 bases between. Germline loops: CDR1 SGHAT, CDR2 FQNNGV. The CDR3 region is CASSVLIRADTQYF. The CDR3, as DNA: TGTGCCAGCAGCGTACTAATAAGGGCAGATACGCAGTATTTT.

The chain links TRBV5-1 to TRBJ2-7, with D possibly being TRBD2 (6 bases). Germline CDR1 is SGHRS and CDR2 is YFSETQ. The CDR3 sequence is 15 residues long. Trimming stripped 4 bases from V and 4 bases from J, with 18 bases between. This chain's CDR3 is CASSNRGAGGYEQYF. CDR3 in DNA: TGCGCCAGCAGCAATAGGGGCGCAGGAGGGTACGAGCAGTACTTC.

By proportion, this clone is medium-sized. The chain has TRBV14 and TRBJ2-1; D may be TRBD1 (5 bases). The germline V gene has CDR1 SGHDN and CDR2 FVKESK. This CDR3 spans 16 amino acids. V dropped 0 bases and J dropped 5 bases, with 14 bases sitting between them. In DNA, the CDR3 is TGTGCCAGCAGCCAAGACTATCAGGGTTACGACAATGAGCAGTTCTTC. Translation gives CASSQDYQGYDNEQFF.

For the CDR3, the DNA is TGTGCCAGCAGTTTTGGACAGGGCGACTATGGCTACACCTTC. Amino acid sequence: CASSFGQGDYGYTF. The rearrangement links TRBV28 to TRBJ1-2, with TRBD1 matching 8 bases. This CDR3 region has 14 residues. V was pared by 3 bases and J by 3 bases, with 3 bases of the junction left unmatched. Germline assignment: CDR1 MDHEN and CDR2 SYDVKM.

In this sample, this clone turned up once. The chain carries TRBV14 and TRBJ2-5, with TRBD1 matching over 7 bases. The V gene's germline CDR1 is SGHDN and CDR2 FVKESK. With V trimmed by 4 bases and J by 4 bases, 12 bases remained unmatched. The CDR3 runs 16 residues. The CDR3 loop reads CASSRDRATTGETQYF. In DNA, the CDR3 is TGTGCCAGCAGCCGAGACAGGGCGACTACGGGAGAGACCCAGTACTTC.